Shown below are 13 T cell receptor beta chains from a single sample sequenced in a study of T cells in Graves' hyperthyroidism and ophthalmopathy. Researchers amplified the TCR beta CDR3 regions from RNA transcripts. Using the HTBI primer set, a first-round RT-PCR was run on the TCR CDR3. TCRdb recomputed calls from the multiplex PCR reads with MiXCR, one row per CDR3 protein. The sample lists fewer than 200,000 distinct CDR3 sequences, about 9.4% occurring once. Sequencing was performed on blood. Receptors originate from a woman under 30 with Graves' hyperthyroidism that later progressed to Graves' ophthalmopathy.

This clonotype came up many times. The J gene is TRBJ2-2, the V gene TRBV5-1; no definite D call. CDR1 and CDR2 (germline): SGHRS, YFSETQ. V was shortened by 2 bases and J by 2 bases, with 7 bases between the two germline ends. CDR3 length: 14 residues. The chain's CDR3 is CASSLSGNTGELFF. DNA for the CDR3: TGCGCCAGCAGCTTATCCGGAAACACCGGGGAGCTGTTTTTT.

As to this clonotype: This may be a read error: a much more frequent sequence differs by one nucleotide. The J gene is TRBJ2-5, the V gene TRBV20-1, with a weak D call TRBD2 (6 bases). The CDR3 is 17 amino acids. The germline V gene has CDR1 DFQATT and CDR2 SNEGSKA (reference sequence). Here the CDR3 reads CSARESPGRDFKDTQYF. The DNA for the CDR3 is TGCAGTGCTAGAGAATCCCCCGGGCGGGACTTCAAAGATACCCAGTACTTC.

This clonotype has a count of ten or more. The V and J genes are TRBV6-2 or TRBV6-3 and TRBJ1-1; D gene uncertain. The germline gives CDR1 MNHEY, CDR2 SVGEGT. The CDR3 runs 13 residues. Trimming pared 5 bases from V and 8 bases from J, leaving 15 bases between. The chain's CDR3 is CASSHLYEGEAFF. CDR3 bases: TGTGCCAGCAGTCACCTTTACGAAGGGGAAGCTTTCTTT.

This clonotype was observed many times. The CDR3 is CASSVEETQYF. CDR3 sequence (DNA): TGTGCCAGCAGTGTTGAGGAGACCCAGTACTTC. This sequence joins TRBV2 and TRBJ2-5; no definite D call. The V and J ends lost 4 bases and 5 bases respectively, with 5 bases between them. Germline-derived CDR1 and CDR2 are SNHLY and FYNNEI. CDR3 length: 11 amino acids.

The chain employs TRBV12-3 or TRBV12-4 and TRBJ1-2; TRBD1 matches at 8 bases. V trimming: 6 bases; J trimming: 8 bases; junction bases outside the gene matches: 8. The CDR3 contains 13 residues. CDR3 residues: CASSSTGEGGYTF. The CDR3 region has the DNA TGTGCCAGCAGCTCGACAGGGGAAGGAGGCTACACCTTC.

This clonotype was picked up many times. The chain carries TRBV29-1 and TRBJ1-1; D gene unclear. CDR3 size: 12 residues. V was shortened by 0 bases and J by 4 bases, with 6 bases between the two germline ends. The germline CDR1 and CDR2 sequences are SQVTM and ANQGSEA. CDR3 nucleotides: TGCAGCGTTGAAGAACGAGCCACTGAAGCTTTCTTT. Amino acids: CSVEERATEAFF.

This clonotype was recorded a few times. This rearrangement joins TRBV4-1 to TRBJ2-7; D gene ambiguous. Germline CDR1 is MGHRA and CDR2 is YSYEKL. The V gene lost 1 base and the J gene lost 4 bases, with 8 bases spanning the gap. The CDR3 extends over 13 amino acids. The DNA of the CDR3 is TGCGCCAGCAGCCAAGCCCCGGAGTACGAGCAGTACTTC. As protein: CASSQAPEYEQYF.

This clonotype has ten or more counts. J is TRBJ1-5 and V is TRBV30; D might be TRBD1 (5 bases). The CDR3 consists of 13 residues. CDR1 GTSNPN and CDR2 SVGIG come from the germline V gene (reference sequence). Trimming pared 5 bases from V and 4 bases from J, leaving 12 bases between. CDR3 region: CAWGGYGNQPQHF. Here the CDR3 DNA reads TGTGCCTGGGGGGGGTATGGAAATCAGCCCCAGCATTTT.

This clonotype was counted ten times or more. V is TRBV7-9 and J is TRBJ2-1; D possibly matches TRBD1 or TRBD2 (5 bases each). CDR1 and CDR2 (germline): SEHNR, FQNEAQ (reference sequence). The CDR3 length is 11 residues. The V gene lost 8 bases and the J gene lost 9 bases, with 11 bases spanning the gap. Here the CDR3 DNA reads TGTGCCAGCGTGAGGGGTGGTGAGCAGTTCTTC. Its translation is CASVRGGEQFF.

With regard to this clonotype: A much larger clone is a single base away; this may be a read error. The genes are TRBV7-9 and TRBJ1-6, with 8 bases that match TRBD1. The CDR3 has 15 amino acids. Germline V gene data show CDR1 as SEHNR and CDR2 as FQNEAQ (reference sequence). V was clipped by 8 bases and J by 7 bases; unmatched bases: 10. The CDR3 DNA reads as TGTGCCAGCGGCCTCGGACAGGGATCAAATTCACCCCTCCACTTT. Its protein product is CASGLGQGSNSPLHF.

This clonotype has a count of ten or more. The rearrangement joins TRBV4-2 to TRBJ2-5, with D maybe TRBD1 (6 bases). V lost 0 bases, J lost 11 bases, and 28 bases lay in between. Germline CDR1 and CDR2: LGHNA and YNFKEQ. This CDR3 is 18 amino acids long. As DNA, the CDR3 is TGTGCCAGCAGCCAAGATTTGAGGGGGTCAAATCTCGGGCTCACACAGTACTTC. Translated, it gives CASSQDLRGSNLGLTQYF.

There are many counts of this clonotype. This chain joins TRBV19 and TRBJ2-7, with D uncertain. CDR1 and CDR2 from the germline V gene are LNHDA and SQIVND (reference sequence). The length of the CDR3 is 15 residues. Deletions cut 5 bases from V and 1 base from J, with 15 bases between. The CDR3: CASSEYSVVSYEQYF. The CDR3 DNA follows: TGTGCCAGTAGTGAATATTCTGTAGTTTCCTACGAGCAGTACTTC.

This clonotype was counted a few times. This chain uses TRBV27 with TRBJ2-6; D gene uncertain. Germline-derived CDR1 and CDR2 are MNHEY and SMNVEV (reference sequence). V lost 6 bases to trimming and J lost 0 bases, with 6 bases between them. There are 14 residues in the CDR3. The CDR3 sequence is CASRTYSGANVLTF. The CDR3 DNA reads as TGTGCCAGCAGGACTTACTCTGGGGCCAACGTCCTGACTTTC.